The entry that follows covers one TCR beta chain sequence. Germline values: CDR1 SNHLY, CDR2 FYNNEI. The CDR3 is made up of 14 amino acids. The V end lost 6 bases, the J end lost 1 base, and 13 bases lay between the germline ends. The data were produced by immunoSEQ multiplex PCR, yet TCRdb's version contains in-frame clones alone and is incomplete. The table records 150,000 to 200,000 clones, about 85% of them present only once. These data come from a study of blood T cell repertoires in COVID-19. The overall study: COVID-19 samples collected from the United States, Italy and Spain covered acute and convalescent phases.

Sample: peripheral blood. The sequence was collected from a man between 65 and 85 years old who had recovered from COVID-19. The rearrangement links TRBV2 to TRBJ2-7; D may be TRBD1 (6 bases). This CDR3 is CASSEQGVSYEQYF. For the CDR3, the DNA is TGTGCCAGCAGCGAACAGGGCGTTTCCTACGAGCAGTACTTC.